This T cell receptor (beta chain) was documented in a study of blood T cell repertoires in COVID-19. Study at large: T cells, B-cell-depleted T cells, or PBMCs provided the cDNA or gDNA that served as material.

Methods used by the authors: Quantification of nucleated cells was approximated via reference gene primer amplification. Using immunoSEQ multiplex PCR, the repertoire was profiled, and TCRdb retains in-frame clones only, with some absent. The V and J calls and the clone size are those of that table, but D and trimming were determined from the DNA. The table lists 20,000 to 25,000 clones, around four fifths of them singletons. This clonotype was obtained from a man older than 75 with active or convalescent COVID-19. Sequences were obtained from peripheral blood.

The CDR3 bases are TGTGCCACCAGCAGAGCAGGCCCGGGACAGGCTGGAAACACCATATATTTT. The encoded protein is CATSRAGPGQAGNTIYF. The V gene is TRBV15, the J gene TRBJ1-3; 8 bases match TRBD1. From germline, CDR1 is LNHNV and CDR2 YYDKDF (reference sequence). The V and J ends lost 1 base and 2 bases, in that order; junction bases with no gene match: 7. This CDR3 comprises 17 residues.